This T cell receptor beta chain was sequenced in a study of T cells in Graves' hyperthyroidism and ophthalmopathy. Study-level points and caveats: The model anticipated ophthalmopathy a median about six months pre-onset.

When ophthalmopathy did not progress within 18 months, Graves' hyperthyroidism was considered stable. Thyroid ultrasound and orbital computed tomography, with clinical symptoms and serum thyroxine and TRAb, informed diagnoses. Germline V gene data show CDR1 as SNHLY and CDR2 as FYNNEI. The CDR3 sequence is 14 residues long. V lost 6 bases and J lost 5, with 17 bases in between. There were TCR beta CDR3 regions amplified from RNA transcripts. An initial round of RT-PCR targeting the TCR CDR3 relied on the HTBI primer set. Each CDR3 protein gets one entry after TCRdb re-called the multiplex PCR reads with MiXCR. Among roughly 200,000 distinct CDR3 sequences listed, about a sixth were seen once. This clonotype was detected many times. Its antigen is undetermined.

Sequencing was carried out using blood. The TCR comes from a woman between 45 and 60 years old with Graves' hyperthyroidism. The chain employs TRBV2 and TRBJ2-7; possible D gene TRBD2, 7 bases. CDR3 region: CASSLRGARNEQYF. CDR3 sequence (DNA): TGTGCCAGCAGCTTACGGGGGGCGCGGAACGAGCAGTACTTC.